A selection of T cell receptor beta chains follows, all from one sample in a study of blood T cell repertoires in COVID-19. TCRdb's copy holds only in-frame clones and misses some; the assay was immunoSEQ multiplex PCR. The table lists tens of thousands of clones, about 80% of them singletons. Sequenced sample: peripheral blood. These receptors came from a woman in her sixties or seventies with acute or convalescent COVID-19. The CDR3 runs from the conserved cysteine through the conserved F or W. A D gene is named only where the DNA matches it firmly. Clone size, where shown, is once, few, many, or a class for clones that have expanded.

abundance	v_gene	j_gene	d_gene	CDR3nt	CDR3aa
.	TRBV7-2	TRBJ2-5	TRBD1	TGTGCCAGCAGCGCCGGACAGGCCTCTGGGACCCAGTACTTC	CASSAGQASGTQYF
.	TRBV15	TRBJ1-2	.	TGTGCCACCCGTGACAGCAACCGAAACTATGGCTACACCTTC	CATRDSNRNYGYTF
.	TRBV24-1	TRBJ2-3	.	TGTGCCACCAGTGGTAGACAGAGCACAGATACGCAGTATTTT	CATSGRQSTDTQYF
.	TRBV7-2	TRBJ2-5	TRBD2	TGTGCCAGCAGCTTCGGTGGACTAGCGGGGATGGAGACCCAGTACTTC	CASSFGGLAGMETQYF
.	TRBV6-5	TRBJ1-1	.	TGTGCCAGCAAGAGAATGAACACTGAAGCTTTCTTT	CASKRMNTEAFF
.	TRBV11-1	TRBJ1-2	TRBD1	TGTGCCAGCAGCCAACGGACAGGGGTGTCGGTGGGCTACACCTTC	CASSQRTGVSVGYTF
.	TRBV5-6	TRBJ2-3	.	TGTGCCAGCAGCTTGCCCGATGCTAGCAGAGATACGCAGTATTTT	CASSLPDASRDTQYF
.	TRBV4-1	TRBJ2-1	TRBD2	TGCGCCAGCAGGCAGAAGGGCGGGGGGGCAGGTGAGCAGTTCTTC	CASRQKGGGAGEQFF
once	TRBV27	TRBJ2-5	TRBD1	TGTGCCAGCAGTTTATCGTCTCCGGGACAGGGATTTGTTGGGGAAGAGACCCAGTACTTC	CASSLSSPGQGFVGEETQYF
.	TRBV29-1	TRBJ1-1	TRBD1	TGCAGCGGGGGAAGGGGGCTGCGAACTGAAGCTTTCTTT	CSGGRGLRTEAFF
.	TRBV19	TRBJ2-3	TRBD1	TGTGCCAGTAACAGCAGGGGGCAGAAAGATACGCAGTATTTT	CASNSRGQKDTQYF
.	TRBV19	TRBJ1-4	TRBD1	TGTGCCAGTAGAAGACAGGGGGAAGCAGAAAAACTGTTTTTT	CASRRQGEAEKLFF
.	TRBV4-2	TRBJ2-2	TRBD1	TGTGCCAGCAGCCTACGGACAGGGGACAGCGGGGAGCTGTTTTTT	CASSLRTGDSGELFF
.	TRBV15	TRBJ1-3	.	TGTGCCACCAGCAGAGGCGATGGGGGGGGCTCTGGAAACACCATATATTTT	CATSRGDGGGSGNTIYF
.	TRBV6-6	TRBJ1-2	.	TGTGCCAGCAGTTACGGGTTGGGAGACTATGGCTACACCTTC	CASSYGLGDYGYTF
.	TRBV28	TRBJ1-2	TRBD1	TGTGCCAGCAGTACCGGGACAGGGGGCTTATTTAATGGCTACACCTTC	CASSTGTGGLFNGYTF
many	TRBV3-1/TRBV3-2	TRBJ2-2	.	TGTGCCAGCAGCCATGGGGCGGCCGGGGAGCTGTTTTTT	CASSHGAAGELFF
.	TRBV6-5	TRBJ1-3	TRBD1	TGTGCCAGCAGTCGGACAGGGGGCTTTGGAAACACCATATATTTT	CASSRTGGFGNTIYF
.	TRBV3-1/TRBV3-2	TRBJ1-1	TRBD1	TGTGCCAGCAGCCAAGACAGGGGGGTTGAAGCTTTCTTT	CASSQDRGVEAFF
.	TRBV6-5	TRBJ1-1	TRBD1	TGTGCCAGCTTACGGACCAGGGGGTTCGATGAAGCTTTCTTT	CASLRTRGFDEAFF
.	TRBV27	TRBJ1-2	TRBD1	TGTGCCAGCACCCTTTATTGGGGACAGGGGTATGGCTACACCTTC	CASTLYWGQGYGYTF
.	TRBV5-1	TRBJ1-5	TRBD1	TGCGCCCGAATCGTCCGGACAGGGCGGCAACAGCCCCAGCATTTT	CARIVRTGRQQPQHF
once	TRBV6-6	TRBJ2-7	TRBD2	TGTGCCAGCAGTACTCTAGCGGGGCTGTCCTACGAGCAGTACTTC	CASSTLAGLSYEQYF
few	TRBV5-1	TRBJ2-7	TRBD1	TGCGCCAGCAGCTCCGGGACAGGGTCCTACGAGCAGTACTTC	CASSSGTGSYEQYF
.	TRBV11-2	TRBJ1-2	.	TGTGCCAGCAGCCCGACGGGGGGCTCGGACTATGGCTACACCTTC	CASSPTGGSDYGYTF
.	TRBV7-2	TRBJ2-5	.	TGTGCCAGCAGCCTTGCGAGGGTGGGAGAGACCCAGTACTTC	CASSLARVGETQYF
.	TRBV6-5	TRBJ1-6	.	TGTGCCAGCAGTTACCATCGGGGGGCTAATTCACCCCTCCACTTT	CASSYHRGANSPLHF
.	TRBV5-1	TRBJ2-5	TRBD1	TGCGCCAGCAGTCGAAGGGACAGGGGACAAGAGACCCAGTACTTC	CASSRRDRGQETQYF
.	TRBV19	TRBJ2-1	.	TGTGCCAGTAGTACAGACAGTTACAATGAGCAGTTCTTC	CASSTDSYNEQFF
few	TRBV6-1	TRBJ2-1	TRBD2	TGTGCCAGCAGTGAAGGGCACCTAGCGGCGGGGGGCAATGAGCAGTTCTTC	CASSEGHLAAGGNEQFF
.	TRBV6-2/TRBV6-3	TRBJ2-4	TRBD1	TGTGCCAGCAGTTATCGTCGGTTGGACGGACAGGGGGCCAAAAACATTCAGTACTTC	CASSYRRLDGQGAKNIQYF
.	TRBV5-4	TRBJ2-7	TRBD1	TGTGCCAGCAGCTTGGGGGGGACAGGGACCTACGAGCAGTACTTC	CASSLGGTGTYEQYF
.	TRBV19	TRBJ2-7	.	TGTGCCAGTAGTATAAAGATGTCGAGAGAACAGCAACCCTACGAGCAGTACTTC	CASSIKMSREQQPYEQYF